One and the same sample provided the 21 T cell receptor beta chains below, sequenced in a study of blood T cell repertoires in COVID-19. Profiling relied on immunoSEQ multiplex PCR, and the TCRdb table lists in-frame clones only, not all of them. The table shows about 180,000 clones, with 60% to 80% occurring only once. The specimen was peripheral blood. The receptors derive from a woman in her seventies with acute or convalescent COVID-19.

The rearrangement uses TRBV24-1 and TRBJ2-2; 12 bases match TRBD2. This CDR3 is 18 amino acids long. V was clipped by 4 bases and J by 0 bases; unmatched bases: 5. CDR1 is KGHDR and CDR2 is SFDVKD in the germline V gene. CDR3 sequence reads: CATSERLAGVPNTGELFF. CDR3 bases: TGTGCCACCAGTGAGAGACTAGCGGGAGTCCCGAACACCGGGGAGCTGTTTTTT.

This chain connects TRBV2 to TRBJ2-7; 10 nucleotides align to TRBD2. This CDR3 region has 15 residues. Germline V gene data show CDR1 as SNHLY and CDR2 as FYNNEI. V lost 9 bases to trimming and J lost 2 bases; unmatched junction nucleotides: 10. The CDR3 protein is CASAQRLAGAYEQYF. Written as DNA, the CDR3 is TGTGCCAGTGCCCAGCGGCTAGCGGGAGCCTACGAGCAGTACTTC. Supplemented by reference TRBV2 and TRBJ2-7, the full variable domain reads EPEVTQTPSHQVTQMGQEVILRCVPISNHLYFYWYRQILGQKVEFLVSFYNNEISEKSEIFDDQFSVERPDGSNFTLKIRSTKLEDSAMYFCASAQRLAGAYEQYFGPGTRLTVT.

The CDR3 is CASSSEETQYF. DNA of the CDR3: TGTGCCAGCAGCTCAGAAGAGACCCAGTACTTC. The chain joins TRBV11-3 to TRBJ2-5; D gene ambiguous. Trimming shortened V by 4 bases and J by 3 bases, and 3 bases separated the two germline ends. The CDR3 totals 11 residues. Germline V gene data show CDR1 as SGHNT and CDR2 as YENEEA. Full variable domain (missing parts from reference TRBV11-3 and TRBJ2-5): EAGVVQSPRYKIIEKKQPVAFWCNPISGHNTLYWYLQNLGQGPELLIRYENEEAVDDSQLPKDRFSAERLKGVDSTLKIQPAELGDSAVYLCASSSEETQYFGPGTRLLVL.

The CDR3 here is CASSEETRGLAGDVYEQYF. CDR3 in DNA: TGTGCCAGCAGTGAAGAAACGCGAGGACTAGCGGGAGATGTTTACGAGCAGTACTTC. The V call is TRBV6-1, the J call TRBJ2-7; TRBD2 matches at 13 bases. V lost 1 base, J lost 4 bases, and 13 bases stayed unmatched. CDR3 length equals 19 residues. CDR1 is MNHNS, CDR2 SASEGT, per germline.

The chain combines TRBV5-5 with TRBJ2-2; maybe TRBD2 (5 bases). V was shortened by 1 base and J by 8 bases, with 9 bases between the two germline ends. Germline lookup yields CDR1 SGHKS and CDR2 YYEKEE (reference sequence). This CDR3 is 13 amino acids long. The CDR3 spells CASSLSRGGELFF. CDR3 bases: TGTGCCAGCAGCTTGTCACGGGGAGGGGAGCTGTTTTTT.

The rearrangement links TRBV7-2 to TRBJ2-5; 7 bases match TRBD2. Germline loops: CDR1 SGHTA, CDR2 FQGNSA. V gave up 1 base and J gave up 0 bases; unmatched junction bases: 14. The CDR3 covers 19 residues. This CDR3 is CASSLEGSSGIAYQETQYF. The CDR3 region has the DNA TGTGCCAGCAGCTTAGAGGGCTCTAGCGGAATAGCGTACCAAGAGACCCAGTACTTC.

This clone was seen a few times. The CDR3 DNA is TGCGCCAGCAGCTTCGACGAGAGCGGGAGGCGACACGAGCAGTACTTC. Amino acids: CASSFDESGRRHEQYF. This chain uses TRBV5-1 with TRBJ2-7; 9 nucleotides match TRBD2. Germline V CDR1 and CDR2: SGHRS, YFSETQ. V shed 2 bases and J 5 bases; nucleotides not matched to a gene: 11. This CDR3 comprises 16 residues. Supplemented by reference TRBV5-1 and TRBJ2-7, the full variable domain reads KAGVTQTPRYLIKTRGQQVTLSCSPISGHRSVSWYQQTPGQGLQFLFEYFSETQRNKGNFPGRFSGRQFSNSRSEMNVSTLELGDSALYLCASSFDESGRRHEQYFGPGTRLTVT.

The V gene is TRBV2, the J gene TRBJ2-3; 10 bases align to TRBD1. The germline CDR1 and CDR2 sequences are SNHLY and FYNNEI. V was clipped by 5 bases and J by 2 bases; unmatched bases: 4. The CDR3 length is 15 residues. The DNA of the CDR3 is TGTGCCAGCAGTCGACAGGGGGCCCTCACAGATACGCAGTATTTT. This encodes CASSRQGALTDTQYF.

The rearrangement links TRBV7-2 to TRBJ2-7; 11 nucleotides line up with TRBD2. V lost 2 bases to trimming and J lost 7 bases; unmatched junction nucleotides: 4. CDR3 length equals 14 residues. From germline, CDR1 is SGHTA and CDR2 FQGNSA. The CDR3 here is CASSLMLAGGEQYF. CDR3 nucleotides: TGTGCCAGCAGCTTAATGCTAGCGGGAGGTGAGCAGTACTTC.

The rearrangement joins TRBV5-4 to TRBJ1-2; D gene unclear. V was shortened by 4 bases and J by 2 bases, with 9 bases between the two germline ends. Germline V gene data show CDR1 as SGHNT and CDR2 as YYREEE (reference sequence). This CDR3 is 13 amino acids long. The CDR3 sequence: CASSPDTNYGYTF. The CDR3 region has the DNA TGTGCCAGCAGCCCAGACACGAACTATGGCTACACCTTC.

This chain joins TRBV5-8 and TRBJ1-1; D remains unclear. The CDR3 has 13 residues. Germline V gene lookup returns CDR1 SGHTS and CDR2 YDEGEE. V was cut by 0 bases and J by 10 bases, with 13 bases left in between. As DNA, the CDR3 is TGTGCCAGCAGCTTGGAAGTTGCGGGAGGAGCTTTCTTT. Translation: CASSLEVAGGAFF. Full variable domain (outside the CDR3, taken from reference TRBV5-8 and TRBJ1-1): EAGVTQSPTHLIKTRGQQATLRCSPISGHTSVYWYQQALGLGLQFLLWYDEGEERNRGNFPPRFSGRQFPNYSSELNVNALELEDSALYLCASSLEVAGGAFFGQGTRLTVV.

This chain links TRBV2 with TRBJ2-1, with 8 bases aligning to TRBD2. The CDR3 has 15 amino acids. Unmatched junction bases numbered 6, after V lost 7 bases and J lost 1 base. Germline assignment: CDR1 SNHLY and CDR2 FYNNEI. CDR3 region: CASTFREGSYNEQFF. CDR3 DNA sequence: TGTGCCAGCACCTTCCGGGAGGGATCCTACAATGAGCAGTTCTTC. Complete variable domain (other parts from reference TRBV2 and TRBJ2-1): EPEVTQTPSHQVTQMGQEVILRCVPISNHLYFYWYRQILGQKVEFLVSFYNNEISEKSEIFDDQFSVERPDGSNFTLKIRSTKLEDSAMYFCASTFREGSYNEQFFGPGTRLTVL.

The chain employs TRBV3-1 (or the pseudogene TRBV3-2) and TRBJ2-7; 8 nucleotides match TRBD2. Germline V gene data show CDR1 as LGHDT and CDR2 as YNNKEL (reference sequence). Unmatched junction bases numbered 11, after V lost 4 bases and J lost 6 bases. The CDR3 spans 15 residues. Here the CDR3 reads CASSPIRGLDSEQYF. The CDR3 nucleotides read TGTGCCAGCAGCCCCATCAGGGGACTAGATTCCGAGCAGTACTTC.

V gene TRBV7-6 combines with J gene TRBJ2-7, with D perhaps TRBD1 (6 bases). V lost 3 bases, J lost 2 bases, and 11 bases lay in between. Germline V gene sequence: CDR1 SGHVS, CDR2 FNYEAQ. The CDR3 totals 14 residues. DNA for the CDR3: TGTGCCAGCAGCTTTAGGGGGACCGCCTACGAGCAGTACTTC. Translation: CASSFRGTAYEQYF. Variable domain in full (rest from reference TRBV7-6 and TRBJ2-7): GAGVSQSPRYKVTKRGQDVALRCDPISGHVSLYWYRQALGQGPEFLTYFNYEAQQDKSGLPNDRFSAERPEGSISTLTIQRTEQRDSAMYRCASSFRGTAYEQYFGPGTRLTVT.

This chain uses TRBV24-1 with TRBJ1-5; 12 nucleotides match TRBD1. The V gene end was trimmed by 4 bases and the J gene end by 7 bases; junction bases not matched to a gene: 10. Germline CDR1 KGHDR, CDR2 SFDVKD. This CDR3 is 17 amino acids long. The CDR3 loop is CATSESGTGGARQPQHF. The CDR3 DNA reads as TGTGCCACCAGTGAGTCCGGGACAGGGGGCGCACGGCAGCCCCAGCATTTT.

This sequence joins TRBV5-4 and TRBJ2-1; D may be TRBD1 (5 bases). Per the germline V gene, CDR1 is SGHNT and CDR2 is YYREEE (reference sequence). CDR3 length: 15 amino acids. Trimming stripped 4 bases from V and 4 bases from J, with 15 bases between. CDR3 amino acids: CASSPSPDRYNEQFF. DNA of the CDR3: TGTGCCAGCAGCCCAAGCCCCGACAGATACAATGAGCAGTTCTTC.

The V call is TRBV7-3, the J call TRBJ1-6, with TRBD1 matching 11 bases. The germline gives CDR1 SGHTA, CDR2 FQGTGA. After removal of 5 bases from V and 10 bases from J, the junction contained 4 bases not matched to a gene. This CDR3 region has 14 residues. The CDR3 sequence is CASSPGQGGSPLHF. Written as DNA, the CDR3 is TGTGCCAGCAGCCCGGGACAGGGGGGCTCACCCCTCCACTTT.

The chain uses TRBV6-6 and TRBJ2-7, with D tentatively TRBD1 (7 bases). V was clipped by 3 bases and J by 3 bases, with 12 bases between them. This CDR3 contains 14 residues. Germline CDR1 and CDR2: MNHNY and SVGAGI (reference sequence). CDR3 coding DNA: TGTGCCAGCAGTTATCGCCAGGGGGGCTACGAGCAGTACTTC. Translated: CASSYRQGGYEQYF.

This clone was picked up a small number of times. The chain couples TRBV7-2 to TRBJ1-6; 9 bases fit TRBD1. Unmatched junction bases numbered 4, after V lost 1 base and J lost 9 bases. CDR3 length: 15 residues. Germline CDR1 SGHTA, CDR2 FQGNSA. For the CDR3, the DNA is TGTGCCAGCAGCTTAGACACAGGGGGCAGTTCACCCCTCCACTTT. Translating gives CASSLDTGGSSPLHF.

The CDR3 sequence is CASSPRANTGELFF. The CDR3 nucleotides are TGTGCCAGCAGCCCTCGGGCGAACACCGGGGAGCTGTTTTTT. This chain links TRBV3-1 (or the pseudogene TRBV3-2) with TRBJ2-2, with unresolved D. This CDR3 comprises 14 residues. CDR1 LGHDT and CDR2 YNNKEL come from the germline V gene (reference sequence). V was pared by 4 bases and J by 0 bases, with 6 bases between.

The V call is TRBV5-4, the J call TRBJ2-5; possibly TRBD1 for D (6 bases). Trimming pared 3 bases from V and 3 bases from J, leaving 9 bases between. The CDR3 is 13 residues long. From germline, CDR1 is SGHNT and CDR2 YYREEE (reference sequence). The CDR3 DNA follows: TGTGCCAGCAGCTCGAGGGACAAAGAGACCCAGTACTTC. This codes for CASSSRDKETQYF.